These T cell receptor beta chains were read from a single sample in a study of OX40 agonist ivuxolimab in advanced cancers. Some clones are missing from TCRdb's copy, which holds only in-frame ones; the method was immunoSEQ multiplex PCR. The sample carries tens of thousands of clones, 88% recorded once. Sequenced here: CD4+ or CD8+ T cells sorted from blood, sampled in a trial of the OX40 agonist ivuxolimab. Receptors were obtained from an adult with an advanced solid tumor such as melanoma, head and neck, liver or kidney cancer. CDR3s include the opening cysteine and the closing phenylalanine or tryptophan. A D gene is named only where the DNA matches it firmly. Clone size is shown for a subset of rows, as once, few, many or a class of expanded clone.

CDR3 length: 13; J gene: TRBJ2-5; V gene: TRBV7-8; D gene: .; clone size: .; CDR3 DNA: TGTGCCAGCAGCTTCGGGCTCCAAGAGACCCAGTACTTC; CDR3 protein: CASSFGLQETQYF
CDR3 length: 13; J gene: TRBJ2-3; V gene: TRBV7-9; D gene: TRBD1; clone size: .; CDR3 DNA: TGTGCCAGCAGCCTGGACAGGGGAGATACGCAGTATTTT; CDR3 protein: CASSLDRGDTQYF
CDR3 length: 17; J gene: TRBJ2-1; V gene: TRBV7-7; D gene: TRBD1; clone size: .; CDR3 DNA: TGTGCTAGCAGCTTAGAGCCGACAGGGGCCCCCGGTGGGGAGCAGTTCTTC; CDR3 protein: CASSLEPTGAPGGEQFF
CDR3 length: 17; J gene: TRBJ1-2; V gene: TRBV4-3; D gene: .; clone size: .; CDR3 DNA: TGCGCCAGCAGCCAGATAATACCGGGACGCCAAAACTATGGCTACACCTTC; CDR3 protein: CASSQIIPGRQNYGYTF
CDR3 length: 11; J gene: TRBJ2-1; V gene: TRBV29-1; D gene: .; clone size: once; CDR3 DNA: TGCAGCGGCTCCGACAGGAGTGAGCAGTTCTTC; CDR3 protein: CSGSDRSEQFF
CDR3 length: 17; J gene: TRBJ2-1; V gene: TRBV11-1; D gene: TRBD2; clone size: .; CDR3 DNA: TGTGCCAGCAGCCCGCCAGCTAGCGGGAGCTCCTACAATGAGCAGTTCTTC; CDR3 protein: CASSPPASGSSYNEQFF
CDR3 length: 13; J gene: TRBJ1-2; V gene: TRBV15; D gene: .; clone size: .; CDR3 DNA: TGTGCCACCAGACTAAACCGGGTGGGTGGCTACACCTTC; CDR3 protein: CATRLNRVGGYTF
CDR3 length: 16; J gene: TRBJ1-2; V gene: TRBV12-5; D gene: .; clone size: .; CDR3 DNA: TGTGCTAGTGGTTTCCCTACCTTGAACACTAACTATGGCTACACCTTC; CDR3 protein: CASGFPTLNTNYGYTF
CDR3 length: 14; J gene: TRBJ2-3; V gene: TRBV28; D gene: .; clone size: .; CDR3 DNA: TGTGCCAGCAGTTTGAGCGGTCTCACAGATACGCAGTATTTT; CDR3 protein: CASSLSGLTDTQYF
CDR3 length: 15; J gene: TRBJ2-1; V gene: TRBV7-9; D gene: .; clone size: .; CDR3 DNA: TGTGCCAGCAGCTCACGTTTGGACAGCTACAATGAGCAGTTCTTC; CDR3 protein: CASSSRLDSYNEQFF
CDR3 length: 13; J gene: TRBJ1-2; V gene: TRBV18; D gene: TRBD1; clone size: .; CDR3 DNA: TGTGCCAGCACCGGGACAGCTAACTATGGCTACACCTTC; CDR3 protein: CASTGTANYGYTF
CDR3 length: 15; J gene: TRBJ2-7; V gene: TRBV5-4; D gene: .; clone size: .; CDR3 DNA: TGTGCCAGCAGCCCCAGAGGGGACCCACTCTACGAGCAGTACTTC; CDR3 protein: CASSPRGDPLYEQYF
CDR3 length: 13; J gene: TRBJ2-5; V gene: TRBV6-5; D gene: .; clone size: .; CDR3 DNA: TGTGCCAGCACCTCCGGACAGCAAGAGACCCAGTACTTC; CDR3 protein: CASTSGQQETQYF
CDR3 length: 14; J gene: TRBJ1-4; V gene: TRBV10-3; D gene: .; clone size: .; CDR3 DNA: TGTGCCATCAGAGCTCAGGGGCTTGATGAAAAACTGTTTTTT; CDR3 protein: CAIRAQGLDEKLFF
CDR3 length: 11; J gene: TRBJ1-2; V gene: TRBV7-9; D gene: .; clone size: .; CDR3 DNA: TGTGCCAGTGAGGGGTACTATGGCTACACCTTC; CDR3 protein: CASEGYYGYTF
CDR3 length: 15; J gene: TRBJ2-1; V gene: TRBV6-5; D gene: .; clone size: .; CDR3 DNA: TGTGCCAGCAGTATCACCGGGCCCGGAGGCCATGAGCAGTTCTTC; CDR3 protein: CASSITGPGGHEQFF
CDR3 length: 15; J gene: TRBJ2-7; V gene: TRBV11-2; D gene: TRBD2; clone size: .; CDR3 DNA: TGTGCCAGCAGCTTAGACTCGCGGGAGTGGCAAGAGCAGTACTTC; CDR3 protein: CASSLDSREWQEQYF
CDR3 length: 13; J gene: TRBJ1-1; V gene: TRBV14; D gene: .; clone size: .; CDR3 DNA: TGTGCCAGCAGCACAGGGAGGGACACTGAAGCTTTCTTT; CDR3 protein: CASSTGRDTEAFF
CDR3 length: 14; J gene: TRBJ1-2; V gene: TRBV6-5; D gene: .; clone size: .; CDR3 DNA: TGTGCCAGCAGTCATCCGGGACGGAACTATGGCTACACCTTC; CDR3 protein: CASSHPGRNYGYTF
CDR3 length: 12; J gene: TRBJ2-7; V gene: TRBV2; D gene: .; clone size: .; CDR3 DNA: TGTGCCAGCAAGCTCACAGGGTACGAGCAGTACTTC; CDR3 protein: CASKLTGYEQYF
CDR3 length: 16; J gene: TRBJ2-3; V gene: TRBV4-1; D gene: TRBD2; clone size: .; CDR3 DNA: TGCGCCAGCAGCCAGGGGACTAGCGGGAGAACAGATACGCAGTATTTT; CDR3 protein: CASSQGTSGRTDTQYF
CDR3 length: 15; J gene: TRBJ2-7; V gene: TRBV19; D gene: TRBD2; clone size: few; CDR3 DNA: TGTGCCAGTAGCTGGACTAGCGGGAGTTGGTACGAGCAGTACTTC; CDR3 protein: CASSWTSGSWYEQYF
CDR3 length: 15; J gene: TRBJ1-6; V gene: TRBV28; D gene: TRBD1; clone size: .; CDR3 DNA: TGTGCCAGCAGTTTCCGGACAGGGGGCGCTTCACCCCTCCACTTT; CDR3 protein: CASSFRTGGASPLHF
CDR3 length: 14; J gene: TRBJ2-5; V gene: TRBV7-9; D gene: .; clone size: .; CDR3 DNA: TGTGCCAGCAGCCCCCCCCGGAACCAAGAGACCCAGTACTTC; CDR3 protein: CASSPPRNQETQYF
CDR3 length: 15; J gene: TRBJ2-7; V gene: TRBV15; D gene: .; clone size: .; CDR3 DNA: TGTGCCACCAGCAGAGATAGGGTACGCTCCTACGAGCAGTACTTC; CDR3 protein: CATSRDRVRSYEQYF
CDR3 length: 16; J gene: TRBJ1-2; V gene: TRBV6-4; D gene: .; clone size: .; CDR3 DNA: TGTGCCAGCAGTGTCCGGGGGGGCGGATCGGTCGGTGGCTACACCTTC; CDR3 protein: CASSVRGGGSVGGYTF
CDR3 length: 11; J gene: TRBJ2-3; V gene: TRBV9; D gene: .; clone size: .; CDR3 DNA: TGTGCCAGCAGCCGATCAGATACGCAGTATTTT; CDR3 protein: CASSRSDTQYF
CDR3 length: 13; J gene: TRBJ2-7; V gene: TRBV10-3; D gene: .; clone size: .; CDR3 DNA: TGTGCCATCAGTGTCACAGGAGACTACGAGCAGTACTTC; CDR3 protein: CAISVTGDYEQYF
CDR3 length: 16; J gene: TRBJ2-1; V gene: TRBV27; D gene: TRBD2; clone size: .; CDR3 DNA: TGTGCCAGCAGTTCCCGGCTAGCGGGGTCCTACAATGAGCAGTTCTTC; CDR3 protein: CASSSRLAGSYNEQFF
CDR3 length: 14; J gene: TRBJ1-1; V gene: TRBV9; D gene: TRBD1; clone size: .; CDR3 DNA: TGTGCCAGCAGCGTAGTAGGGACAGGAGACCCAGTTTTCTTT; CDR3 protein: CASSVVGTGDPVFF
CDR3 length: 14; J gene: TRBJ2-7; V gene: TRBV5-1; D gene: TRBD1; clone size: .; CDR3 DNA: TGCGCCAGCAGCTTGGACAGGGGACCCTACGAGCAGTACTTC; CDR3 protein: CASSLDRGPYEQYF
CDR3 length: 14; J gene: TRBJ1-4; V gene: TRBV12-5; D gene: .; clone size: .; CDR3 DNA: TGTGCTAGTGGTTTTCCAGATCGTAATGAAAAACTGTTTTTT; CDR3 protein: CASGFPDRNEKLFF
CDR3 length: 15; J gene: TRBJ2-7; V gene: TRBV5-4; D gene: .; clone size: .; CDR3 DNA: TGTGCCAGCAGCTTGGGCGGGACAGACGTCTACGAGCAGTACTTC; CDR3 protein: CASSLGGTDVYEQYF
CDR3 length: 20; J gene: TRBJ1-3; V gene: TRBV4-1; D gene: .; clone size: few; CDR3 DNA: TGCGCCAGCAGCGGACAATCCAGGCCTACCGCGGGAACGTCTGGAAACACCATATATTTT; CDR3 protein: CASSGQSRPTAGTSGNTIYF
CDR3 length: 11; J gene: TRBJ1-2; V gene: TRBV20-1; D gene: TRBD1; clone size: .; CDR3 DNA: TGCAGTGCTTGGACAGGATATGGCTACACCTTC; CDR3 protein: CSAWTGYGYTF
CDR3 length: 13; J gene: TRBJ2-5; V gene: TRBV4-3; D gene: .; clone size: .; CDR3 DNA: TGCGCCAGCAGCCGCGACAGAGGTGAGACCCAGTACTTC; CDR3 protein: CASSRDRGETQYF
CDR3 length: 15; J gene: TRBJ1-1; V gene: TRBV11-2; D gene: .; clone size: .; CDR3 DNA: TGTGCCAGCCACTTGGGGCGTGGGGCGGGCACTGAAGCTTTCTTT; CDR3 protein: CASHLGRGAGTEAFF
CDR3 length: 13; J gene: TRBJ2-5; V gene: TRBV10-3; D gene: .; clone size: .; CDR3 DNA: TGTGCCGGGCGTCCCGGGACTGGTGAGACCCAGTACTTC; CDR3 protein: CAGRPGTGETQYF
CDR3 length: 16; J gene: TRBJ1-2; V gene: TRBV6-1; D gene: .; clone size: .; CDR3 DNA: TGTGCCAGCAGTGAAGTCGGGCAGCCTTCCTCGAGTGGCTACACCTTC; CDR3 protein: CASSEVGQPSSSGYTF
CDR3 length: 13; J gene: TRBJ2-5; V gene: TRBV7-9; D gene: .; clone size: .; CDR3 DNA: TGTGCCAGCAGCTTATTGTCACAAGAGACCCAGTACTTC; CDR3 protein: CASSLLSQETQYF
CDR3 length: 16; J gene: TRBJ2-1; V gene: TRBV7-3; D gene: TRBD2; clone size: .; CDR3 DNA: TGTGCCAGCAGCCCCACGTCCCTAGCGGGCGACAATGAGCAGTTCTTC; CDR3 protein: CASSPTSLAGDNEQFF
CDR3 length: 13; J gene: TRBJ2-7; V gene: TRBV29-1; D gene: .; clone size: .; CDR3 DNA: TGCAGCGTTGAAGGGGGGCAGTCCTACGAGCAGTACTTC; CDR3 protein: CSVEGGQSYEQYF
CDR3 length: 14; J gene: TRBJ1-2; V gene: TRBV6-5; D gene: .; clone size: .; CDR3 DNA: TGTGCCAGCAGTTCTACCGCGGCGTGGAGTGGCTACACCTTC; CDR3 protein: CASSSTAAWSGYTF
CDR3 length: 15; J gene: TRBJ2-3; V gene: TRBV6-4; D gene: TRBD2; clone size: few; CDR3 DNA: TGTGCCAGCAGTGGGACTAGCGGGGGCACAGATACGCAGTATTTT; CDR3 protein: CASSGTSGGTDTQYF
CDR3 length: 16; J gene: TRBJ2-3; V gene: TRBV29-1; D gene: .; clone size: .; CDR3 DNA: TGCAGCGTTGAAGATCCAGGGGGGCTAAGGGCAGATACGCAGTATTTT; CDR3 protein: CSVEDPGGLRADTQYF
CDR3 length: 14; J gene: TRBJ1-5; V gene: TRBV2; D gene: TRBD1; clone size: .; CDR3 DNA: TGTGCCAGCAGTGAGGCGACAGGGGTTCAGCCCCAGCATTTT; CDR3 protein: CASSEATGVQPQHF
CDR3 length: 13; J gene: TRBJ2-3; V gene: TRBV4-3; D gene: .; clone size: .; CDR3 DNA: TGCGCCAGCAGCCAAGGATTGACAGATACGCAGTATTTT; CDR3 protein: CASSQGLTDTQYF
CDR3 length: 14; J gene: TRBJ2-2; V gene: TRBV11-3; D gene: .; clone size: .; CDR3 DNA: TGTGCCAGCAGCGCGACAGGCAAACCCGGGGAGCTGTTTTTT; CDR3 protein: CASSATGKPGELFF
CDR3 length: 15; J gene: TRBJ2-7; V gene: TRBV6-1; D gene: .; clone size: .; CDR3 DNA: TGTGCCAGCAGTAATGAAAAGGGAGGGGGGTACGAGCAGTACTTC; CDR3 protein: CASSNEKGGGYEQYF
CDR3 length: 17; J gene: TRBJ2-3; V gene: TRBV5-1; D gene: TRBD1; clone size: .; CDR3 DNA: TGCGCCAGCAGCTTGGGTTTGGACAGGGCTAGCACAGATACGCAGTATTTT; CDR3 protein: CASSLGLDRASTDTQYF
CDR3 length: 15; J gene: TRBJ1-3; V gene: TRBV7-9; D gene: .; clone size: .; CDR3 DNA: TGTGCCAGCAGCTTAGAAAAGTTTTCTGGAAACACCATATATTTT; CDR3 protein: CASSLEKFSGNTIYF
CDR3 length: 13; J gene: TRBJ2-5; V gene: TRBV7-6; D gene: .; clone size: once; CDR3 DNA: TGTGCCAGCAGCTCAGGACGGGGAGAGACCCAGTACTTC; CDR3 protein: CASSSGRGETQYF
CDR3 length: 17; J gene: TRBJ2-2; V gene: TRBV5-1; D gene: TRBD2; clone size: .; CDR3 DNA: TGCGCCAGCAGCACCTTAGCGGGAGGGTCCATCACCGGGGAGCTGTTTTTT; CDR3 protein: CASSTLAGGSITGELFF
CDR3 length: 14; J gene: TRBJ2-1; V gene: TRBV19; D gene: TRBD2; clone size: .; CDR3 DNA: TGTGCCAGTAGTCAGGGACTAGTTTTATATGAGCAGTTCTTC; CDR3 protein: CASSQGLVLYEQFF
CDR3 length: 13; J gene: TRBJ2-2; V gene: TRBV6-1; D gene: .; clone size: once; CDR3 DNA: TGTGCCAGCAGTGAACACCTATCCGGGGAGCTGTTTTTT; CDR3 protein: CASSEHLSGELFF
CDR3 length: 13; J gene: TRBJ1-1; V gene: TRBV6-1; D gene: .; clone size: .; CDR3 DNA: TGTGCCAGCAGTGAAACGGGGTCGGGGGGAGCTTTCTTT; CDR3 protein: CASSETGSGGAFF
CDR3 length: 14; J gene: TRBJ1-1; V gene: TRBV4-1; D gene: .; clone size: .; CDR3 DNA: TGCGCCAGCAGCCAGACAGCGCGCAAGGGTGAAGCTTTCTTT; CDR3 protein: CASSQTARKGEAFF